This TCR beta chain was identified in a study of T cell responses to AZD1222 COVID-19 vaccine. The CDR3 length is 16 residues. The germline gives CDR1 SGHNT, CDR2 YYREEE (reference sequence). Trimming removed 6 bases from V and 0 bases from J, with 16 bases in between. The study, taken as a whole, reports: Donors were largely white British and mainly female; clonal diversity was possibly underestimated. Just six or seven AZD1222 recipients tested seropositive at baseline. The study sampled repertoires only after the peak T cell response.

As regards this clone: Its antigen is unidentified.

TCRdb's table, derived via immunoSEQ multiplex PCR, lists solely in-frame clones and lacks some. This table has more than 150,000 clones, around 95% appearing once. This chain joins TRBV5-4 and TRBJ2-1; D gene ambiguous. This TCR derives from an adult in good health. Sequencing was performed on peripheral blood, taken on day 0 of AZD1222 vaccination. CDR3 DNA: TGTGCCAGCACCCCACAGCTCTTTAGCTCCTACAATGAGCAGTTCTTC. Its protein is CASTPQLFSSYNEQFF.